This T cell receptor beta chain comes out of a study of response to subunit inactivated influenza vaccine. The junction had 6 bases not matched to a gene; V was cut back by 4 bases and J by 6 bases. This CDR3 contains 16 residues. Germline assignment: CDR1 SGDLS and CDR2 YYNGEE. TCRdb reprocessed the RT-PCR reads via MiXCR and lists one record per CDR3 protein. The data contain about 310,000 distinct CDR3 sequences, about 20% of them singletons. The J gene is TRBJ2-2, the V gene TRBV9; 13 bases line up with TRBD2. The TCR was taken from a man in his fifties or sixties who received an inactivated influenza vaccine. Sequencing used PBMCs from blood, obtained less than 22 months after vaccination. In DNA, the CDR3 is TGTGCCAGCAGCTCAAGGACTAGCGGGAGCTCCGGGGAGCTGTTTTTT. Its protein is CASSSRTSGSSGELFF.